A single sample is the source of the 17 T cell receptor beta chains below, sequenced in a study of CD8 T cells in Susac syndrome. RNA amounts of about 0.5 to 1 ug underwent reverse transcription with random hexamers. A single record per CDR3 protein comes from TCRdb applying MiXCR to the immunoSEQ multiplex PCR reads. The sample carries 250,000 to 350,000 distinct CDR3 sequences, around 90% recorded once. What was sequenced was CD4+ T cells from PBMCs. These receptors all come from a human donor with multiple sclerosis.

The chain recombines TRBV23-1 with TRBJ2-7, with D possibly matching TRBD2 (6 bases). TRBV23-1 is treated as an ORF (open reading frame) with a function not yet certain. V lost 11 bases and J 7 bases, leaving 9 bases between the germline ends. This CDR3 is built from 9 residues. The CDR3 DNA reads TGCGCCCCCGGGGGAGAGCAGTACTTC. Translated, it gives CAPGGEQYF.

This rearrangement joins TRBV4-1 to TRBJ2-1; TRBD1 aligns across 9 bases. CDR3 length: 17 residues. The germline V gene has CDR1 MGHRA and CDR2 YSYEKL. Trimming took 7 bases from V and 5 from J; bases not matched to a gene: 15. In nucleotides, the CDR3 is TGCGCCAGCACCCGTCTACCGGGACAGGGAACCCACAATGAGCAGTTCTTC. This codes for CASTRLPGQGTHNEQFF.

This sequence joins TRBV20-1 and TRBJ2-1; the D gene is possibly TRBD2 (5 bases). From germline, CDR1 is DFQATT and CDR2 SNEGSKA (reference sequence). V gave up 5 bases and J gave up 7 bases, with 27 bases separating them. The CDR3 spans 17 residues. The CDR3 protein is CSAGAAGGSVKGNEQFF. As DNA, the CDR3 is TGCAGTGCTGGAGCGGCGGGCGGGTCGGTTAAGGGTAATGAGCAGTTCTTC.

The V call is TRBV11-2, the J call TRBJ1-2, with D possibly matching TRBD1 (5 bases). The CDR3 runs 12 residues. Germline V gives CDR1 SGHAT, CDR2 FQNNGV. Trimming took 1 base from V and 13 from J, leaving 13 bases between them. The CDR3 sequence: CASSLGQGDGTF. In DNA, the CDR3 is TGTGCCAGCAGCTTAGGCCAGGGCGACGGCACCTTC.

The CDR3 loop is CASSLRSDGETQYF. Here the CDR3 DNA reads TGTGCCAGCAGCTTAAGATCCGACGGGGAGACCCAGTACTTC. The genes are TRBV7-9 and TRBJ2-5; D is ambiguous. The ends were cut back, 2 bases at V and 5 bases at J, with 12 bases in the middle. This CDR3 spans 14 amino acids. Germline V gives CDR1 SEHNR, CDR2 FQNEAQ (reference sequence).

The chain is built from TRBV6-5 and TRBJ1-1; D might be TRBD1 (5 bases). The germline V gene encodes CDR1 MNHEY and CDR2 SVGAGI. The CDR3 is 15 amino acids. The V and J ends lost 6 bases and 1 base respectively, with 15 bases between them. The CDR3 loop is CASRRVGEPNTEAFF. The CDR3 nucleotides are TGTGCCAGCAGACGGGTGGGGGAGCCGAACACTGAAGCTTTCTTT.

The CDR3 nucleotides are TGTGCCAGCAGCTTAATTAGTCAGGGATCCACCGGGGAGCTGTTTTTT. The encoded protein is CASSLISQGSTGELFF. This rearrangement joins TRBV7-9 to TRBJ2-2; tentative D call: TRBD1 (5 bases). The CDR3 extends over 16 amino acids. Trimming removed 2 bases from V and 4 bases from J, with 14 bases in between. The germline CDR1 and CDR2 sequences are SEHNR and FQNEAQ (reference sequence).

The chain recombines TRBV10-3 with TRBJ2-2; D may be TRBD2 (7 bases). The CDR3 is made up of 16 amino acids. V lost 0 bases and J 7 bases, leaving 15 bases between the germline ends. CDR1 is ENHRY and CDR2 is SYGVKD in the germline V gene. The CDR3 coding sequence is TGTGCCATCAGTGAGTCCTCGGGGGGCCGTCACGGGGAGCTGTTTTTT. Translation: CAISESSGGRHGELFF.

The rearrangement links TRBV7-2 to TRBJ2-7, with a tentative D call TRBD1 (6 bases). The germline V gene encodes CDR1 SGHTA and CDR2 FQGNSA. Deletions cut 5 bases from V and 4 bases from J, with 9 bases between. This CDR3 contains 12 residues. This CDR3 is CASSPGDYEQYF. CDR3 in DNA: TGTGCCAGCAGCCCAGGGGATTACGAGCAGTACTTC.

The V and J genes are TRBV24-1 and TRBJ1-5; 7 bases are shared with TRBD1. The CDR3 runs 16 residues. V dropped 5 bases and J dropped 2; count of bases not matched to a gene: 8. Germline V gives CDR1 KGHDR, CDR2 SFDVKD. The CDR3 sequence is CATSGPTGEGNQPQHF. CDR3 nucleotides: TGTGCCACCAGTGGTCCAACAGGGGAGGGCAATCAGCCCCAGCATTTT.

The V call is TRBV11-2, the J call TRBJ2-7, with TRBD2 as a possible D gene (5 bases). The CDR3 totals 14 residues. The germline gives CDR1 SGHAT, CDR2 FQNNGV. Trimming removed 8 bases from V and 3 bases from J, with 17 bases in between. CDR3 sequence reads: CASAAPQRLYEQYF. In DNA, the CDR3 is TGTGCCAGCGCAGCCCCCCAGCGGCTCTACGAGCAGTACTTC.

In nucleotides, the CDR3 is TGTGCCAGCGGCCGTGACCGGAACACTGAAGCTTTCTTT. Amino acid sequence: CASGRDRNTEAFF. This chain uses TRBV7-2 with TRBJ1-1; D gene ambiguous. The ends were cut back, 8 bases at V and 1 base at J, with 11 bases in the middle. The germline CDR1 and CDR2 sequences are SGHTA and FQGNSA. This CDR3 is built from 13 residues.

This CDR3 reads CATSDWSGGARETQYF. The DNA for the CDR3 is TGTGCCACCAGTGACTGGAGCGGGGGGGCCCGGGAGACCCAGTACTTC. This chain links TRBV24-1 with TRBJ2-5; TRBD2 matches 10 bases. This CDR3 contains 16 residues. The J segment lost 5 bases and the V segment lost 4 bases, leaving 9 bases of the junction unmatched. The germline gives CDR1 KGHDR, CDR2 SFDVKD.

The chain combines TRBV20-1 with TRBJ2-3; TRBD2 matches at 9 bases. The CDR3 spans 15 residues. Germline V gene sequence: CDR1 DFQATT, CDR2 SNEGSKA (reference sequence). V dropped 0 bases and J dropped 5; count of bases not matched to a gene: 6. CDR3 protein: CSARDRGGAIDTQYF. The CDR3 DNA reads as TGCAGTGCTAGAGATCGCGGGGGGGCGATAGATACGCAGTATTTT.

This chain connects TRBV5-4 to TRBJ2-1; TRBD2 aligns across 10 bases. The CDR3 contains 16 residues. V gave up 6 bases and J gave up 0 bases; unmatched junction bases: 6. Germline-derived CDR1 and CDR2 are SGHNT and YYREEE (reference sequence). This chain's CDR3 is CASNVAGGNSYNEQFF. The CDR3 DNA follows: TGTGCCAGCAACGTAGCGGGGGGAAACTCCTACAATGAGCAGTTCTTC.

The V gene is TRBV12-5, the J gene TRBJ1-3; D uncertain. Germline V lookup: CDR1 LGHNT, CDR2 FRNRAP. The CDR3 is 15 amino acids. Trimming cost V 4 bases and J 0 bases, with 10 bases left between them. CDR3: CASGSHPPSGNTIYF. CDR3 bases: TGTGCTAGTGGTTCCCACCCCCCCTCTGGAAACACCATATATTTT.

The V gene is TRBV20-1, the J gene TRBJ1-5, with a possible D match to TRBD1 (6 bases). CDR3 length equals 13 residues. Per the germline V gene, CDR1 is DFQATT and CDR2 is SNEGSKA (reference sequence). With 0 bases removed from V and 4 bases from J, the gap between germline ends came to 7 bases. The DNA for the CDR3 is TGCAGTGCTAGAGAAGACAGGAATCAGCCCCAGCATTTT. Protein sequence: CSAREDRNQPQHF.